This T cell receptor beta chain was captured by sequencing in a study of T cell responses to AZD1222 COVID-19 vaccine. Study-level results: Only 6 or 7 people who got AZD1222 tested seropositive at baseline. The reported proportion of spike-specific TCRs targeting unmutated variant regions was nearly half. Elevations in Spike-specific TCR breadth and depth followed administration of two AZD1222 doses. Across spike, vaccine-associated CD4 TCRs were found, dominant at 160-218 and 743-854.

Per the germline V gene, CDR1 is LGHNA and CDR2 is YSLEER. V was pared by 0 bases and J by 11 bases, with 13 bases between. This CDR3 comprises 13 residues. This clone is a singleton in its sample. Its antigen is unknown. Produced via immunoSEQ multiplex PCR; TCRdb's table is partial and in-frame only. The data hold about 100,000 clones, with 85% to 90% observed a single time. The receptor was derived from an adult who received the AZD1222 COVID-19 vaccine. The V gene is TRBV4-3, the J gene TRBJ1-1; D not resolved. This specimen was peripheral blood, taken 28 days after the second AZD1222 dose. CDR3 coding DNA: TGCGCCAGCAGCCAAGATAGGGCAGAGGTGGCTTTCTTT. It specifies CASSQDRAEVAFF.